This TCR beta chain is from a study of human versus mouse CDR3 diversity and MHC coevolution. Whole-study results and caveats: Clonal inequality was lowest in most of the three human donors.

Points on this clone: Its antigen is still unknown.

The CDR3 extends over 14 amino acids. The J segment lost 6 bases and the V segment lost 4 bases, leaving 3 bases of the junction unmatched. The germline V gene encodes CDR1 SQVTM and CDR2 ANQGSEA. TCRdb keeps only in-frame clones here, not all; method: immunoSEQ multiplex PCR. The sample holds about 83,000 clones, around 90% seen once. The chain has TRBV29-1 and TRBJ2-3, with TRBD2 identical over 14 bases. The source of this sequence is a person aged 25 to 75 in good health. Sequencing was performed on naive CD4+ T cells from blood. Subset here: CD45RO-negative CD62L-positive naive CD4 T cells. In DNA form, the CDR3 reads TGCAGCGTTGTACGGACTAGCGGGGGGGATACGCAGTATTTT. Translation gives CSVVRTSGGDTQYF.